Shown below are 32 T cell receptor beta chains from a single sample sequenced in a study of blood T cell repertoires in COVID-19. Sequencing used immunoSEQ multiplex PCR; TCRdb keeps in-frame clones, though not all of them. Here the sample spans about 76,000 clones, 80% to 90% being singletons. Sequencing input: peripheral blood. All receptors derive from a human donor in a cohort sampled during active COVID-19.

The J gene is TRBJ2-1, the V gene TRBV24-1; D is possibly TRBD2 (5 bases). V was trimmed by 4 bases and J by 0 bases, leaving 12 bases between them. The CDR3 is made up of 16 amino acids. The V gene's germline CDR1 is KGHDR and CDR2 SFDVKD. CDR3 residues: CATSEALGSSYNEQFF. For the CDR3, the DNA is TGTGCCACCAGTGAAGCGTTAGGGAGCTCCTACAATGAGCAGTTCTTC.

This clone was seen a handful of times. This chain connects TRBV7-9 to TRBJ1-5; D perhaps matches TRBD1 (5 bases). Trimming cost V 5 bases and J 9 bases, with 17 bases left between them. This CDR3 is built from 14 residues. CDR1 SEHNR and CDR2 FQNEAQ come from the germline V gene (reference sequence). The CDR3 protein is CASSPDSAVTPQHF. CDR3 sequence (DNA): TGTGCCAGCAGCCCTGACAGTGCTGTGACGCCCCAGCATTTT.

This clone showed up just once. The J gene is TRBJ2-5, the V gene TRBV19; no reliable D call. The V end was cut by 10 bases, the J end by 5 bases, with 14 bases between. The CDR3 is 12 amino acids. Germline CDR1 is LNHDA and CDR2 is SQIVND (reference sequence). The CDR3 DNA reads as TGTGCCACAATGACGGGTCGGGAGACCCAGTACTTC. Its translation: CATMTGRETQYF. Complete variable domain (other parts from reference TRBV19 and TRBJ2-5): DGGITQSPKYLFRKEGQNVTLSCEQNLNHDAMYWYRQDPGQGLRLIYYSQIVNDFQKGDIAEGYSVSREKKESFPLTVTSAQKNPTAFYLCATMTGRETQYFGPGTRLLVL.

This chain joins TRBV7-9 and TRBJ1-2, with D unresolved. V gave up 7 bases and J gave up 0 bases, with 6 bases separating them. Germline CDR1 reads SEHNR; CDR2 reads FQNEAQ (reference sequence). The CDR3 covers 12 residues. The CDR3 nucleotides are TGTGCCAGCAACCGAGCTAACTATGGCTACACCTTC. It translates to CASNRANYGYTF.

The chain joins TRBV28 to TRBJ1-2, with TRBD1 matching over 9 bases. The germline V gene encodes CDR1 MDHEN and CDR2 SYDVKM. Germline trimming cut 9 bases from V and 4 bases from J; bases unmatched to any gene: 9. CDR3 length equals 14 residues. The chain's CDR3 is CASTQGDRAYGYTF. The CDR3 nucleotides read TGTGCCAGTACCCAAGGGGACAGGGCCTATGGCTACACCTTC.

At least ten counts were recorded for this clone. This chain connects TRBV7-9 to TRBJ2-3, with a tentative D call TRBD2 (5 bases). The CDR3 is 12 amino acids. V lost 6 bases to trimming and J lost 10 bases, with 14 bases between them. Germline values: CDR1 SEHNR, CDR2 FQNEAQ (reference sequence). This CDR3 is CASREDVGAQYF. DNA of the CDR3: TGTGCCAGCAGGGAGGATGTTGGCGCGCAGTATTTT.

V and J are TRBV7-2 and TRBJ2-1; D is perhaps TRBD2 (7 bases). The CDR3 runs to 16 residues. CDR1 SGHTA and CDR2 FQGNSA come from the germline V gene. Trimming removed 5 bases at V and 2 bases at J, with 16 bases between. The CDR3 region is CASSTNRAGAYNEQFF. Here the CDR3 DNA reads TGTGCCAGCAGCACAAACAGGGCGGGGGCCTACAATGAGCAGTTCTTC.

The rearrangement joins TRBV28 to TRBJ1-4, with 7 nucleotides matching TRBD1. Germline V gives CDR1 MDHEN, CDR2 SYDVKM. The CDR3 is 15 residues long. The V gene end was trimmed by 6 bases and the J gene end by 0 bases; junction bases not matched to a gene: 4. In nucleotides, the CDR3 is TGTGCCAGCAGCACCAGGGGGGCAACTAATGAAAAACTGTTTTTT. Translation gives CASSTRGATNEKLFF.

V usage is TRBV11-2 and J usage is TRBJ2-7, with 10 nucleotides matching TRBD1. CDR1 is SGHAT, CDR2 FQNNGV, per germline. This CDR3 has 15 residues. Trimming removed 5 bases from V and 7 bases from J; junction bases left unmatched: 11. The CDR3 nucleotides read TGTGCCAGCAGCGCCCTCGGACAGGGGGAAGGGGAGCAGTACTTC. It translates to CASSALGQGEGEQYF.

The V call is TRBV2, the J call TRBJ1-1; D might be TRBD1 (5 bases). Germline CDR1 reads SNHLY; CDR2 reads FYNNEI. Trimming left V 6 bases short and J 4 bases short, with 15 bases between. The CDR3 contains 14 residues. The CDR3 DNA reads as TGTGCCAGCAGGGGTAAGGGGCTCAGCACTGAAGCTTTCTTT. Its translation is CASRGKGLSTEAFF.

The chain is built from TRBV29-1 and TRBJ2-5; 7 bases agree with TRBD2. This CDR3 has 13 amino acids. Germline CDR1 is SQVTM and CDR2 is ANQGSEA. After removal of 5 bases from V and 5 bases from J, the junction contained 8 bases not matched to a gene. The CDR3 is CSVSGDEGETQYF. DNA for the CDR3: TGCAGCGTTAGCGGGGATGAGGGGGAGACCCAGTACTTC. The whole variable domain, filled in from reference TRBV29-1 and TRBJ2-5, reads SAVISQKPSRDICQRGTSLTIQCQVDSQVTMMFWYRQQPGQSLTLIATANQGSEATYESGFVIDKFPISRPNLTFSTLTVSNMSPEDSSIYLCSVSGDEGETQYFGPGTRLLVL.

The chain combines TRBV7-2 with TRBJ2-1, with 11 bases lining up with TRBD2. The CDR3 spans 15 residues. Unmatched junction bases numbered 8, after V lost 5 bases and J lost 8 bases. In germline, CDR1 is SGHTA, CDR2 FQGNSA. The CDR3 DNA sequence: TGTGCCAGCAGCCTTACTAGCGGGGGCCGCTATGAGCAGTTCTTC. Its translation is CASSLTSGGRYEQFF.

This clone was observed a few times. The CDR3 reads CASSPWDRISNTGELFF. In DNA form, the CDR3 reads TGTGCCAGCTCACCATGGGACAGGATATCGAACACCGGGGAGCTGTTTTTT. The rearrangement joins TRBV18 to TRBJ2-2; 8 nucleotides match TRBD1. CDR1 is KGHSH and CDR2 is LQKENI in the germline V gene. CDR3 length: 17 residues. With 2 bases clipped from V and 0 bases from J, the junction kept 5 bases outside the gene matches.

The chain couples TRBV7-2 to TRBJ2-5, with D perhaps TRBD1 (5 bases). The V gene's germline CDR1 is SGHTA and CDR2 FQGNSA. This CDR3 spans 13 amino acids. Trimming took off 5 bases at V and 1 base at J, with 8 bases between the two ends. DNA for the CDR3: TGTGCCAGCAGCCGGACACCCCAAGAGACCCAGTACTTC. Its translation is CASSRTPQETQYF.

This chain connects TRBV28 to TRBJ1-2, with D unresolved. Per the germline V gene, CDR1 is MDHEN and CDR2 is SYDVKM. With 10 bases removed from V and 3 bases from J, the gap between germline ends came to 15 bases. This CDR3 region has 13 residues. The CDR3 sequence is CAITTGRDYGYTF. As DNA, the CDR3 is TGTGCCATCACCACGGGGAGGGACTATGGCTACACCTTC.

This clone has more than one count but fewer than ten. The V and J genes are TRBV28 and TRBJ1-5; D is perhaps TRBD1 (5 bases). Trimming removed 9 bases from V and 2 bases from J, with 8 bases in between. The germline V gene encodes CDR1 MDHEN and CDR2 SYDVKM. The CDR3 length is 12 residues. The CDR3 region has the DNA TGTGCCAGAAAGACAGGCAATCAGCCCCAGCATTTT. Encoded protein: CARKTGNQPQHF.

This rearrangement joins TRBV3-1 (or the pseudogene TRBV3-2) to TRBJ1-1, with D perhaps matching TRBD1 (5 bases). This CDR3 is built from 17 residues. V was pared by 1 base and J by 1 base, with 16 bases between. Looked up from germline, CDR1 is LGHDT and CDR2 is YNNKEL (reference sequence). The CDR3 sequence is CASSQARGEGANTEAFF. The CDR3 DNA is TGTGCCAGCAGCCAAGCAAGGGGTGAAGGGGCGAACACTGAAGCTTTCTTT.

The chain couples TRBV19 to TRBJ1-1; D is unclear. Per germline, CDR1 LNHDA and CDR2 SQIVND (reference sequence). This CDR3 has 13 amino acids. Trimming pared 3 bases from V and 3 bases from J, leaving 8 bases between. The CDR3 DNA is TGTGCCAGTAGTATGAGAGGGTACACTGAAGCTTTCTTT. Protein sequence: CASSMRGYTEAFF.

V gene TRBV7-9 combines with J gene TRBJ1-1; D is possibly TRBD1 (5 bases). Germline V gives CDR1 SEHNR, CDR2 FQNEAQ (reference sequence). This CDR3 region has 19 residues. Trimming stripped 0 bases from V and 0 bases from J, with 20 bases between. The CDR3 sequence: CASSLAGAGRLRMNTEAFF. The CDR3 region has the DNA TGTGCCAGCAGCTTAGCGGGCGCAGGGCGCCTCCGCATGAACACTGAAGCTTTCTTT.

The chain joins TRBV11-3 to TRBJ2-7; D might be TRBD1 (5 bases). V lost 2 bases, J lost 5 bases, and 19 bases lay in between. Germline CDR1 is SGHNT and CDR2 is YENEEA. The CDR3 is made up of 16 amino acids. CDR3 bases: TGTGCCAGCAGCTTACCCCAGGGCTTATTGGTCCACGAGCAGTACTTC. As protein: CASSLPQGLLVHEQYF.

The chain employs TRBV15 and TRBJ2-4, with D maybe TRBD1 (5 bases). The CDR3 covers 13 residues. V lost 3 bases and J 5 bases, leaving 8 bases between the germline ends. From germline, CDR1 is LNHNV and CDR2 YYDKDF (reference sequence). CDR3 protein: CATSRDKENIQYF. CDR3 in DNA: TGTGCCACCAGCAGGGACAAGGAAAACATTCAGTACTTC. The full variable domain, completed using reference TRBV15 and TRBJ2-4, is DAMVIQNPRYQVTQFGKPVTLSCSQTLNHNVMYWYQQKSSQAPKLLFHYYDKDFNNEADTPDNFQSRRPNTSFCFLDIRSPGLGDTAMYLCATSRDKENIQYFGAGTRLSVL.

The chain links TRBV29-1 to TRBJ2-7; TRBD2 matches 10 bases. The germline gives CDR1 SQVTM, CDR2 ANQGSEA. The trim removed 8 bases at V and 4 bases at J, leaving 5 bases unmatched. The CDR3 is 12 amino acids. The chain's CDR3 is CSIQREGYEQYF. As DNA, the CDR3 is TGCAGCATCCAGCGGGAGGGATACGAGCAGTACTTC.

CDR3 sequence reads: CASSLVEYTEAFF. The CDR3 DNA reads as TGTGCCAGCAGTTTAGTAGAATACACTGAAGCTTTCTTT. The gene calls are TRBV28 and TRBJ1-1; D gene ambiguous. Trimming pared 2 bases from V and 3 bases from J, leaving 7 bases between. The germline V gene encodes CDR1 MDHEN and CDR2 SYDVKM. This CDR3 is built from 13 residues.

CDR3 sequence (DNA): TGTGCCAGCAGCTTCCCAGGGGTTCCCGGGGAGCTGTTTTTT. Protein sequence: CASSFPGVPGELFF. The chain is built from TRBV11-1 and TRBJ2-2; a possible D gene is TRBD1 (6 bases). Between the trimmed V and J ends, which lost 3 bases and 6 bases, there was a span of 11 bases. The CDR3 totals 14 residues. The germline gives CDR1 SGHAT, CDR2 FQDESV (reference sequence).

The chain links TRBV5-6 to TRBJ2-7; D is uncertain. With 0 bases removed from V and 0 bases from J, the gap between germline ends came to 10 bases. The CDR3 consists of 15 residues. Germline loops: CDR1 SGHDT, CDR2 YYEEEE. CDR3 sequence (DNA): TGTGCCAGCAGCTTGGGCCACGTGAGCTCCTACGAGCAGTACTTC. The encoded protein is CASSLGHVSSYEQYF.

As DNA, the CDR3 is TGTGCCAGCAGCAGACAGGGGTTCGCTGAAGCTTTCTTT. Its translation is CASSRQGFAEAFF. V is TRBV7-9 and J is TRBJ1-1; TRBD1 agrees at 8 bases. The CDR3 runs to 13 residues. V shed 5 bases, J shed 6 bases, and the junction held 5 bases outside the gene matches. Germline assignment: CDR1 SEHNR and CDR2 FQNEAQ (reference sequence). The variable domain in full, with the rest retrieved from reference TRBV7-9 and TRBJ1-1, is DTGVSQNPRHKITKRGQNVTFRCDPISEHNRLYWYRQTLGQGPEFLTYFQNEAQLEKSRLLSDRFSAERPKGSFSTLEIQRTEQGDSAMYLCASSRQGFAEAFFGQGTRLTVV.

This chain links TRBV30 with TRBJ2-2; 11 bases agree with TRBD1. The CDR3 has 13 amino acids. Per the germline V gene, CDR1 is GTSNPN and CDR2 is SVGIG (reference sequence). V shed 7 bases, J shed 6 bases, and the junction held 4 bases outside the gene matches. The CDR3: CASDRGQAGELFF. The CDR3 DNA sequence: TGTGCCTCGGACAGGGGGCAAGCCGGGGAGCTGTTTTTT.

The gene calls are TRBV11-3 and TRBJ2-2; TRBD1 agrees at 7 bases. The germline CDR1 and CDR2 sequences are SGHNT and YENEEA. V trimming: 4 bases; J trimming: 2 bases; junction bases outside the gene matches: 1. CDR3 length: 14 amino acids. This chain's CDR3 is CASSWDSNTGELFF. The DNA for the CDR3 is TGTGCCAGCAGCTGGGACAGCAACACCGGGGAGCTGTTTTTT. Filled out from reference TRBV11-3 and TRBJ2-2, the complete variable domain reads EAGVVQSPRYKIIEKKQPVAFWCNPISGHNTLYWYLQNLGQGPELLIRYENEEAVDDSQLPKDRFSAERLKGVDSTLKIQPAELGDSAVYLCASSWDSNTGELFFGEGSRLTVL.

This rearrangement joins TRBV18 to TRBJ1-2; 9 nucleotides line up with TRBD1. Per the germline V gene, CDR1 is KGHSH and CDR2 is LQKENI. Unmatched junction bases numbered 4, after V lost 3 bases and J lost 11 bases. The CDR3 is made up of 12 amino acids. This CDR3 reads CASSPRTGEYTF. For the CDR3, the DNA is TGTGCCAGCTCACCTAGGACAGGGGAATACACCTTC. The whole variable domain, filled in from reference TRBV18 and TRBJ1-2, reads NAGVMQNPRHLVRRRGQEARLRCSPMKGHSHVYWYRQLPEEGLKFMVYLQKENIIDESGMPKERFSAEFPKEGPSILRIQQVVRGDSAAYFCASSPRTGEYTFGSGTRLTVV.

This clone was seen only a few times. V gene TRBV7-3 combines with J gene TRBJ2-7; D possibly corresponds to TRBD1 (5 bases). V was clipped by 1 base and J by 2 bases, with 12 bases between them. CDR1 and CDR2 (germline): SGHTA, FQGTGA. This CDR3 is built from 15 residues. CDR3: CASSLMAGKAYEQYF. CDR3 nucleotides: TGTGCCAGCAGCTTAATGGCAGGGAAGGCCTACGAGCAGTACTTC.

The gene calls are TRBV19 and TRBJ2-7, with 11 bases aligning to TRBD2. V lost 3 bases to trimming and J lost 2 bases; unmatched junction nucleotides: 9. CDR1 LNHDA and CDR2 SQIVND come from the germline V gene (reference sequence). CDR3 size: 17 residues. The CDR3 loop reads CASSIEGTSGVTYEQYF. DNA for the CDR3: TGTGCCAGTAGTATCGAAGGGACTAGCGGAGTTACCTACGAGCAGTACTTC.

The V gene is TRBV2, the J gene TRBJ2-4; TRBD1 is a possible D gene (6 bases). V was shortened by 3 bases and J by 7 bases, with 16 bases between the two germline ends. CDR1 SNHLY and CDR2 FYNNEI come from the germline V gene. The CDR3 totals 15 residues. CDR3 nucleotides: TGTGCCAGCAGTGACCGGGACACATTCGGGAACATTCAGTACTTC. Translating it yields CASSDRDTFGNIQYF.